A single sample is the source of the 29 T cell receptor beta chains below, sequenced in a study of blood T cell repertoires in COVID-19. Some clones are missing from TCRdb's copy, which holds only in-frame ones; the method was immunoSEQ multiplex PCR. The repertoire holds hundreds of thousands of clones, with 89% as singletons. The sequenced sample was peripheral blood. Source of these receptors: a man aged 55-75 years who had recovered from COVID-19.

The chain uses TRBV28 and TRBJ1-1, with D uncertain. The CDR3 is 12 amino acids. CDR1 MDHEN and CDR2 SYDVKM come from the germline V gene. V lost 2 bases and J lost 11, with 12 bases in between. In nucleotides, the CDR3 is TGTGCCAGCAGTTTAGCATCGCCGGGGGCTTTCTTT. This sequence encodes CASSLASPGAFF.

V is TRBV21-1 and J is TRBJ1-2; TRBD1 is the table's D call, not checked against the DNA. TRBV21-1 is noted as a pseudogene. The CDR3 loop spans 17 amino acids. As DNA, the CDR3 is TGTGCCAGCCGGGGGTGGCGGGCAGGGGGATTGGACTATGGCTACACCTTC. Translation: CASRGWRAGGLDYGYTF.

This chain connects TRBV4-2 to TRBJ2-5; 8 bases match TRBD2. Germline V CDR1 and CDR2: LGHNA, YNFKEQ. V dropped 0 bases and J dropped 5; count of bases not matched to a gene: 8. This CDR3 has 16 amino acids. The CDR3, as DNA: TGTGCCAGCAGCCAAGAATCGAGCGGGAGTATTGAGACCCAGTACTTC. Amino acid sequence: CASSQESSGSIETQYF.

This clone is a singleton in its sample. The chain carries TRBV30 and TRBJ1-2; a possible D gene is TRBD1 (6 bases). From germline, CDR1 is GTSNPN and CDR2 SVGIG (reference sequence). Trimming left V 2 bases short and J 4 bases short, with 14 bases between. The CDR3 consists of 14 residues. DNA of the CDR3: TGTGCCTGGAGTTGGGACACGTCGAGCTATGGCTACACCTTC. It translates to CAWSWDTSSYGYTF.

The V call is TRBV3-1 (or the pseudogene TRBV3-2), the J call TRBJ2-1; D is possibly TRBD1 (5 bases). The CDR3 is 18 residues long. Trimming took 0 bases from V and 2 from J, leaving 17 bases between them. The germline V gene has CDR1 LGHDT and CDR2 YNNKEL (reference sequence). CDR3 loop: CASSQDPPGLGAYNEQFF. The CDR3 bases are TGTGCCAGCAGCCAAGACCCCCCTGGATTAGGGGCCTACAATGAGCAGTTCTTC.

The chain recombines TRBV25-1 with TRBJ2-1; 7 positions match TRBD1. The CDR3 extends over 14 amino acids. Germline V gene data show CDR1 as MGHDK and CDR2 as SYGVNS. V gave up 2 bases and J gave up 7 bases; unmatched junction bases: 5. The CDR3 nucleotides read TGTGCCAGCAGTGAAAGGGGGCGCAGGAATGAGCAGTTCTTC. Translation gives CASSERGRRNEQFF.

V and J are TRBV7-8 and TRBJ2-7, with D possibly being TRBD1 (5 bases). Germline CDR1 and CDR2: SGHVS and FQNEAQ. Trimming pared 2 bases from V and 2 bases from J, leaving 10 bases between. This CDR3 comprises 14 residues. The CDR3 nucleotides are TGTGCCAGCAGCTTAAACAGACAGACCTACGAGCAGTACTTC. Protein product: CASSLNRQTYEQYF.

The chain joins TRBV21-1 to TRBJ2-3; the D call of TRBD2 is as the table states it, not checked on the DNA. TRBV21-1 has pseudogene status. This CDR3 comprises 15 residues. CDR3 in amino acids: CASTNSGLTGDTQYF. CDR3 coding DNA: TGTGCCAGCACCAATTCGGGACTTACAGGAGATACGCAGTATTTT.

This chain links TRBV3-1 (or the pseudogene TRBV3-2) with TRBJ2-5, with D unresolved. V was pared by 3 bases and J by 2 bases, with 10 bases between. In germline, CDR1 is LGHDT, CDR2 YNNKEL (reference sequence). The CDR3 sequence is 14 residues long. This CDR3 is CASSHAARQETQYF. CDR3 sequence (DNA): TGTGCCAGCAGCCACGCAGCGCGGCAAGAGACCCAGTACTTC.

The chain recombines TRBV24-1 with TRBJ2-2, with TRBD1 identical over 9 bases. Losses at the gene ends were 10 bases for V and 7 bases for J; bases not matched to a gene: 9. The CDR3 contains 14 residues. The V gene's germline CDR1 is KGHDR and CDR2 SFDVKD. CDR3 region: CATRDRDSHGELFF. DNA of the CDR3: TGTGCCACTCGGGACAGGGATTCCCACGGGGAGCTGTTTTTT.

V and J are TRBV24-1 and TRBJ1-2; D unclear. The CDR3 contains 13 residues. CDR1 and CDR2 from the germline V gene are KGHDR and SFDVKD. V gave up 4 bases and J gave up 4 bases, with 9 bases separating them. The DNA for the CDR3 is TGTGCCACCAGTGAGAAGAACTCCTATGGCTACACCTTC. Encoded protein: CATSEKNSYGYTF.

CDR3 nucleotide sequence: TGCGCCAGCAGCATGGGCGGCAGAACCAACTATGGCTACACCTTC. The encoded protein is CASSMGGRTNYGYTF. The chain links TRBV5-1 to TRBJ1-2; D remains unclear. Looked up from germline, CDR1 is SGHRS and CDR2 is YFSETQ. The CDR3 consists of 15 residues. Trimming took 4 bases from V and 2 from J, leaving 15 bases between them.

The chain links TRBV21-1 to TRBJ2-1; the listed D gene, TRBD1, was not tested against the DNA. TRBV21-1 has pseudogene status. There are 19 residues in the CDR3. CDR3 amino acids: CASSKSNRGPYRAYNEQFF. DNA of the CDR3: TGTGCCAGCAGCAAATCTAACAGGGGCCCATACCGAGCATACAATGAGCAGTTCTTC.

This chain links TRBV3-1 (or the pseudogene TRBV3-2) with TRBJ1-2; D may be TRBD1 (6 bases). With 2 bases removed from V and 4 bases from J, the gap between germline ends came to 14 bases. Germline-derived CDR1 and CDR2 are LGHDT and YNNKEL (reference sequence). CDR3 length equals 15 residues. The CDR3 is CASSQSIGQIYGYTF. CDR3 bases: TGTGCCAGCAGCCAAAGTATAGGACAGATCTATGGCTACACCTTC.

This clone was observed a single time. The gene calls are TRBV27 and TRBJ2-5; 10 bases agree with TRBD1. Trimming cost V 5 bases and J 9 bases; bases outside gene matches: 9. Germline CDR1 reads MNHEY; CDR2 reads SMNVEV (reference sequence). This CDR3 has 14 amino acids. DNA for the CDR3: TGTGCCAGCAGTACCAGACAGGGGGCGCGAGCCCAGTACTTC. Its protein product is CASSTRQGARAQYF.

This clone was observed a single time. V usage is TRBV5-4 and J usage is TRBJ1-1; the D is unclear. The CDR3 extends over 14 amino acids. V lost 1 base and J lost 5, with 12 bases in between. Germline V gene sequence: CDR1 SGHNT, CDR2 YYREEE (reference sequence). CDR3 loop: CASSLSGKRTEAFF. Written as DNA, the CDR3 is TGTGCCAGCAGCTTGTCGGGGAAGAGGACTGAAGCTTTCTTT.

The gene calls are TRBV29-1 and TRBJ1-5; 11 nucleotides agree with TRBD1. The CDR3 contains 14 residues. V trimming: 4 bases; J trimming: 7 bases; junction bases outside the gene matches: 6. Germline lookup yields CDR1 SQVTM and CDR2 ANQGSEA. The CDR3 DNA follows: TGCAGCGTTGGGACAGGGGGCATTGGCCAGCCCCAGCATTTT. This translates into CSVGTGGIGQPQHF.

The rearrangement joins TRBV9 to TRBJ2-1, with a tentative D call TRBD2 (5 bases). CDR3 size: 12 residues. Per germline, CDR1 SGDLS and CDR2 YYNGEE. The germline V and J ends were trimmed by 4 bases and 7 bases, with 9 bases remaining between them. The CDR3 region is CASSYSANEQFF. CDR3 in DNA: TGTGCCAGCAGCTATAGCGCGAATGAGCAGTTCTTC.

The chain is built from TRBV5-1 and TRBJ2-3, with D possibly matching TRBD2 (6 bases). In germline, CDR1 is SGHRS, CDR2 YFSETQ. Deletions cut 3 bases from V and 6 bases from J, with 11 bases between. CDR3 length: 13 amino acids. CDR3 protein: CASSSGEADTQYF. The CDR3 DNA reads TGCGCCAGCAGCTCGGGGGAGGCGGATACGCAGTATTTT.

The CDR3 is CASSLEGQGYSPLHF. The DNA for the CDR3 is TGTGCCAGCAGTCTAGAGGGACAGGGGTATTCACCCCTCCACTTT. V is TRBV6-5 and J is TRBJ1-6, with 10 bases aligning to TRBD1. The CDR3 contains 15 residues. From germline, CDR1 is MNHEY and CDR2 SVGAGI. V was clipped by 5 bases and J by 8 bases; unmatched bases: 6.

V is TRBV6-5 and J is TRBJ2-3; TRBD2 matches 9 bases. The V segment lost 6 bases and the J segment 13 bases; nucleotides outside the gene matches: 14. The germline V gene encodes CDR1 MNHEY and CDR2 SVGAGI. This CDR3 is 14 amino acids long. CDR3 coding DNA: TGTGCCAGCAGCCCATCGGGACTAGCTAGTTTTAAGTATTTT. It specifies CASSPSGLASFKYF.

V is TRBV16 and J is TRBJ1-1; 7 nucleotides line up with TRBD1. Germline-derived CDR1 and CDR2 are KGHSY and FQNENV. V gave up 7 bases and J gave up 1 base; unmatched junction bases: 6. The CDR3 extends over 14 amino acids. CDR3 coding DNA: TGTGCCAGCACCTTCAGACAGGGGAACACTGAAGCTTTCTTT. Its protein is CASTFRQGNTEAFF.

This clone was seen only once. The gene calls are TRBV5-1 and TRBJ2-7, with D maybe TRBD2 (5 bases). The germline V gene has CDR1 SGHRS and CDR2 YFSETQ. Between the trimmed V and J ends, which lost 5 bases and 3 bases, there was a span of 12 bases. The CDR3 contains 13 residues. The CDR3 coding sequence is TGCGCCAGCAGTCGCGACGGGAACTACGAGCAGTACTTC. This codes for CASSRDGNYEQYF.

J is TRBJ1-5 and V is TRBV19, with D hard to call. Germline-derived CDR1 and CDR2 are LNHDA and SQIVND (reference sequence). The CDR3 consists of 14 residues. The V and J ends lost 7 bases and 5 bases respectively, with 15 bases between them. The CDR3 bases are TGTGCCAGTAAACCCCGGACTCCAGATCAGCCCCAGCATTTT. This encodes CASKPRTPDQPQHF. Full variable domain (outside the CDR3, taken from reference TRBV19 and TRBJ1-5): DGGITQSPKYLFRKEGQNVTLSCEQNLNHDAMYWYRQDPGQGLRLIYYSQIVNDFQKGDIAEGYSVSREKKESFPLTVTSAQKNPTAFYLCASKPRTPDQPQHFGDGTRLSIL.

The gene calls are TRBV28 and TRBJ2-1, with D maybe TRBD2 (6 bases). V gave up 8 bases and J gave up 5 bases, with 19 bases separating them. The germline CDR1 and CDR2 sequences are MDHEN and SYDVKM. The CDR3 is made up of 15 amino acids. Written as DNA, the CDR3 is TGTGCCAGCCGGTCTGGGGAGCGGGCCAACAATGAGCAGTTCTTC. Its translation is CASRSGERANNEQFF.

This clone was picked up one time. The genes are TRBV6-5 and TRBJ2-1; possibly TRBD2 for D (6 bases). This CDR3 comprises 14 residues. Germline CDR1 reads MNHEY; CDR2 reads SVGAGI. The ends were cut back, 6 bases at V and 8 bases at J, with 17 bases in the middle. CDR3 nucleotides: TGTGCCAGCAGGGGACCCGCCCGGAGGGATGAGCAGTTCTTC. Its protein is CASRGPARRDEQFF.

V gene TRBV18 combines with J gene TRBJ1-2, with TRBD1 as a possible D gene (6 bases). The length of the CDR3 is 16 residues. Trimming took 1 base from V and 3 from J, leaving 15 bases between them. Per the germline V gene, CDR1 is KGHSH and CDR2 is LQKENI. The CDR3, as DNA: TGTGCCAGCTCACCACTCCCCACAGGGACCTACTATGGCTACACCTTC. The encoded protein is CASSPLPTGTYYGYTF.

This chain uses TRBV5-1 with TRBJ1-2, with TRBD1 matching 9 bases. CDR3 size: 14 residues. The J segment lost 11 bases and the V segment lost 4 bases, leaving 12 bases of the junction unmatched. Germline V gene sequence: CDR1 SGHRS, CDR2 YFSETQ. The CDR3 reads CASSVTGTGNIYTF. CDR3 coding DNA: TGCGCCAGCAGCGTCACCGGGACAGGGAATATTTACACCTTC.

The gene calls are TRBV12-3 or TRBV12-4 and TRBJ2-7, with 7 bases matching TRBD2. V lost 6 bases, J lost 4 bases, and 6 bases stayed unmatched. CDR3 length: 13 amino acids. The CDR3 DNA sequence: TGTGCCAGCAGCTTGGGGGAGGGGTACGAGCAGTACTTC. The encoded protein is CASSLGEGYEQYF.